This TCR beta chain emerged from a study of shared clonotypes between healthy human individuals. The ends were cut back, 2 bases at V and 1 base at J, with 17 bases in the middle. The CDR3 is 17 residues long. Germline V gene data show CDR1 as SNHLY and CDR2 as FYNNEI. Measured with immunoSEQ multiplex PCR; TCRdb has only the in-frame clones, and not every one. This sample carries around 330,000 clones, over 65% of them seen once, and the ten largest clones take about a tenth. V gene TRBV2 combines with J gene TRBJ1-1; D unclear. The source of this sequence is a man under 40 in good health. Sequences were obtained from memory CD4+ T cells sorted from blood. The sample's subset: CD45RA-negative fraction. Written as DNA, the CDR3 is TGTGCCAGCAGTGAATTCTCGGGTTTTGGCAAGAACACTGAAGCTTTCTTT. Protein sequence: CASSEFSGFGKNTEAFF.